This TCR beta chain appears in the sequencing data of a study of Ad26.COV2.S vaccination and SARS-CoV-2 variants. Study conclusions and caveats: Compared with placebo recipients, vaccine recipients had higher spike-specific TCR breadth. Placebo recipients and vaccine recipients were similar in non-spike TCR breadth. CD8+ and CD4+ T cells specific for spike reportedly responded with substantial breadth after vaccination.

Profiling relied on immunoSEQ multiplex PCR, and the TCRdb table lists in-frame clones only, not all of them. The table records about 350,000 clones, about 91% of them present only once. Comment on this clone: Its cognate antigen is unknown.

The CDR3 is made up of 10 amino acids. The germline V and J ends were trimmed by 3 bases and 3 bases, with 2 bases remaining between them. Germline V lookup: CDR1 DFQATT, CDR2 SNEGSKA (reference sequence). The rearrangement uses TRBV20-1 and TRBJ1-2, with D uncertain. This clonotype was obtained from a human donor who had recovered from COVID-19. Specimen: peripheral blood, collected after recovery from COVID-19. The CDR3 sequence is CSASHYGYTF. CDR3 nucleotides: TGCAGTGCTAGCCACTATGGCTACACCTTC.